This is a list of T cell receptor beta chains from one sample in a study of PD-1 blockade in mismatch repair-deficient tumors. Profiling relied on immunoSEQ multiplex PCR, and the TCRdb table lists in-frame clones only, not all of them. Of about 63,000 clones in the sample, roughly 88% were seen once. This material consisted of peripheral blood, taken 52 weeks after starting pembrolizumab. The receptor source for this set is an adult with mismatch repair-deficient cancer. The CDR3 runs from the conserved cysteine through the conserved F or W. A D gene is named only where the DNA matches it firmly. The size field is filled for only some rows; it gives once, few, many or a size class.

D gene	V gene	clone size	J gene	CDR3 DNA	CDR3 protein
TRBD2	TRBV6-4	-	TRBJ2-3	TGTGCCAGCAGTGACCACGCGGGAGGGCCCACAGATACGCAGTATTTT	CASSDHAGGPTDTQYF
-	TRBV9	-	TRBJ2-1	TGTGCCAGCAGCTCCACAGGCCCCCACAATGAGCAGTTCTTC	CASSSTGPHNEQFF
-	TRBV13	-	TRBJ2-3	TGTGCCAGCAGTCCTAGAGGAGATACGCAGTATTTT	CASSPRGDTQYF
TRBD2	TRBV4-3	-	TRBJ2-3	TGCGCCAGCAGCCAAGAGGTTAGCGGGAGCACAGATACGCAGTATTTT	CASSQEVSGSTDTQYF
TRBD2	TRBV5-1	-	TRBJ2-5	TGCGCCAGCAGGGAAGCGGGAGGGCGAGAGACCCAGTACTTC	CASREAGGRETQYF
TRBD2	TRBV7-9	few	TRBJ2-7	TGTGCCAGCAGCGATGCCGGGACTAGCGATTCCTCCTACGAGCAGTACTTC	CASSDAGTSDSSYEQYF
TRBD2	TRBV10-3	-	TRBJ2-3	TGTGCCATCAAGGCAGTTCTAGCGGAGTCAGATACGCAGTATTTT	CAIKAVLAESDTQYF
-	TRBV5-4	-	TRBJ2-1	TGTGCCAGCAGCTTAGGAGGTTCCTACAATGAGCAGTTCTTC	CASSLGGSYNEQFF
-	TRBV7-9	-	TRBJ2-4	TGTGCCAGCAGCTTATCCGGCATTCAGTACTTC	CASSLSGIQYF
-	TRBV7-9	-	TRBJ2-3	TGTGCCAGCAGCGTTCGGGGCACAGATACGCAGTATTTT	CASSVRGTDTQYF
TRBD1	TRBV27	-	TRBJ1-4	TGTGCCAGCAGTTTGGAAACGGGACAGTCTAATGAAAAACTGTTTTTT	CASSLETGQSNEKLFF
TRBD1	TRBV4-3	-	TRBJ2-3	TGCGCCAGCAGCCAAGATCTCAACAGGGGGACAGATACGCAGTATTTT	CASSQDLNRGTDTQYF
TRBD1	TRBV4-2	-	TRBJ2-7	TGTGCCAGCAGCCACCCCCCGGGACAGGGTTTAGTAACCTACGGCTACGAGCAGTACTTC	CASSHPPGQGLVTYGYEQYF
-	TRBV6-5	-	TRBJ1-2	TGTGCCAGCAGTAAGTCTACCAACTATGGCTACACCTTC	CASSKSTNYGYTF
-	TRBV4-3	once	TRBJ2-3	TGCGCCAGCAGCCAAGTACTATATCGGGCCACAGATACGCAGTATTTT	CASSQVLYRATDTQYF
-	TRBV5-4	few	TRBJ1-1	TGTGCCAGCAGCGCGCGACTGGAGACTGAAGCTTTCTTT	CASSARLETEAFF
-	TRBV28	-	TRBJ1-1	TGTGCCAGCAGTCCGAACACTGAAGCTTTCTTT	CASSPNTEAFF
-	TRBV7-9	-	TRBJ2-7	TGTGCCAGCAGCTTAGCTGGGAGCCCCTACGAGCAGTACTTC	CASSLAGSPYEQYF
-	TRBV4-1	-	TRBJ1-2	TGCGCCAGCAGCCCTAATCGACAAGACTATGGCTACACCTTC	CASSPNRQDYGYTF
-	TRBV27	-	TRBJ1-1	TGTGCCAGCAGTTCCAGGGCTGAAGCTTTCTTT	CASSSRAEAFF
-	TRBV12-5	-	TRBJ2-7	TGTGCTAGTGTGGGGGGCTACGAGCAGTACTTC	CASVGGYEQYF
-	TRBV6-1	-	TRBJ2-3	TGTGCCAGCAGTGAAGTGGTGAGCGTGGATACGCAGTATTTT	CASSEVVSVDTQYF
TRBD1	TRBV27	-	TRBJ1-2	TGTGCCAGCAGTTTACAACGGGACAGGGCTAACTATGGCTACACCTTC	CASSLQRDRANYGYTF
-	TRBV11-2	-	TRBJ1-2	TGTGCCAGCAGCCAAGTAGCTAACTATGGCTACACCTTC	CASSQVANYGYTF
TRBD2	TRBV9	-	TRBJ2-1	TGTGCCGGGAGCGGGAGGACCTCCTACAATGAGCAGTTCTTC	CAGSGRTSYNEQFF
-	TRBV6-5	-	TRBJ1-2	TGTGCCAGCAGCCCAAATGACTTTGATGGCTACACCTTC	CASSPNDFDGYTF
-	TRBV6-5	once	TRBJ2-2	TGTGCCGCTTGGACGGGGAACACCGGGGAGCTGTTTTTT	CAAWTGNTGELFF
-	TRBV9	-	TRBJ2-3	TGTGCCAGCAGCGTAGCCGCTGGCGGGTCAGGAGATACGCAGTATTTT	CASSVAAGGSGDTQYF
-	TRBV6-6	-	TRBJ2-7	TGTGCCAGCAGTTACGGACAGAGCTACGAGCAGTACTTC	CASSYGQSYEQYF
TRBD2	TRBV10-2	-	TRBJ2-1	TGCGCCAGCAGCGGGCTAGCGGGGGGTGAGCAGTTCTTC	CASSGLAGGEQFF
-	TRBV9	-	TRBJ2-7	TGTGCCAGCAGCGTAGGAGGGCCTTCCTACGAGCAGTACTTC	CASSVGGPSYEQYF
-	TRBV6-1	once	TRBJ2-7	TGTGCCAGCAGTTTATCATCAGGGGAGCAGTACTTC	CASSLSSGEQYF
-	TRBV28	-	TRBJ1-3	TGTGCCAGCAGTTTGGGTGACTCTGGAAACACCATATATTTT	CASSLGDSGNTIYF
TRBD2	TRBV9	-	TRBJ2-1	TGTGCCAGCGGGACTATATCCCATGAGCAGTTCTTC	CASGTISHEQFF
-	TRBV19	once	TRBJ1-4	TGTGCCACCACCTCGCGAGGAGGTGAAAAACTGTTTTTT	CATTSRGGEKLFF
-	TRBV10-3	-	TRBJ1-2	TGTGCCATCAGTGAAACTGACAATAACTATGGCTACACCTTC	CAISETDNNYGYTF
-	TRBV6-1	few	TRBJ2-7	TGTGCCAGCAGTTCAAGCCACAGGGAGTCCTACGAGCAGTACTTC	CASSSSHRESYEQYF
TRBD2	TRBV10-2	-	TRBJ2-1	TGCGCCAGCAGGGAGGGACTAGCGGCTTACAATGAGCAGTTCTTC	CASREGLAAYNEQFF
-	TRBV27	-	TRBJ2-7	TGTGCCAGCAGTTTAGGTGGGAGTCACGAGCAGTACTTC	CASSLGGSHEQYF
-	TRBV19	-	TRBJ2-7	TGTGCCAGTAGTATGGGTACAGAGGATTACGAGCAGTACTTC	CASSMGTEDYEQYF
-	TRBV7-3	-	TRBJ2-5	TGTGCCAGCAGTTTAGGCCCCGGGGAGACCCAGTACTTC	CASSLGPGETQYF
-	TRBV12-2	-	TRBJ2-3	TGTGCAAGTCGCTTTAAGGAGTGGCGGGAGGAATCCCCAGATACGCAGTATTTT	CASRFKEWREESPDTQYF
TRBD1	TRBV30	-	TRBJ2-7	TGTGCCTGGAGTGTATCAGCTGGGGGGACAGGGTTCTTCGAGCAGTACTTC	CAWSVSAGGTGFFEQYF
TRBD1	TRBV7-9	-	TRBJ2-2	TGTGCCAGCAACCTTGCCCGACGAACAGGGGCCGGGGAGCTGTTTTTT	CASNLARRTGAGELFF
TRBD1	TRBV4-3	once	TRBJ2-3	TGCGCCAGCAGCCAAGGGGACAGACCCACAGATACGCAGTATTTT	CASSQGDRPTDTQYF
TRBD2	TRBV7-9	medium-sized	TRBJ2-3	TGTGCCAGCAGCTTAGGTCTCGGCGGGGGGCGGGCAGATACGCAGTATTTT	CASSLGLGGGRADTQYF
-	TRBV28	once	TRBJ1-2	TGTGCCAGCAGTTTAGCCGGGACCTATGGCTACACCTTC	CASSLAGTYGYTF
-	TRBV7-2	medium-sized	TRBJ2-7	TGTGCCAGCAGCTTAGTCGTTGGACCCTACGAGCAGTACTTC	CASSLVVGPYEQYF
-	TRBV7-6	few	TRBJ2-2	TGTGCCAGCAGCTTATCCACCGGGGAGCTGTTTTTT	CASSLSTGELFF
-	TRBV6-5	-	TRBJ1-5	TGTGCCAGCAGACGCGCGGTGGGGGATCAGCCCCAGCATTTT	CASRRAVGDQPQHF